These 32 T cell receptor beta chains originate from one sample sequenced in a study of blood T cell repertoires in COVID-19 (TCRdb year 2020). The library was generated by the immunoSEQ multiplex PCR assay. In its TCRdb copy, this immuneACCESS table keeps in-frame sequences only and misses some clones. Where compared with another copy, unresolved V genes explain less than half of these, and the others have no known cause. The sample contains fewer than 400,000 clones, about 86% of them found a single time. Jointly, the top ten make up approximately 9.3% of the sample. Sequenced input: PBMCs or T cells enriched from blood (not recorded which). These receptors came from a woman between 45 and 65 years old who had recovered from COVID-19.

The table lists this clone with a count of one. The rearrangement joins TRBV18 to TRBJ1-1, with 10 positions matching TRBD1. The CDR3 has 17 residues. Germline-derived CDR1 and CDR2 are KGHSH and LQKENI. J lost 0 bases, V lost 0 bases, and 4 bases had no gene match. In DNA form, the CDR3 reads TGTGCCAGCTCACCACCGGCGACAGGGGGCTTGAACACTGAAGCTTTCTTT. Its translation is CASSPPATGGLNTEAFF.

This clone was detected a few times. The V and J genes are TRBV3-1 (or the pseudogene TRBV3-2) and TRBJ1-2, with D possibly matching TRBD1 (6 bases). Germline V lookup: CDR1 LGHDT, CDR2 YNNKEL (reference sequence). V was shortened by 5 bases and J by 2 bases, with 12 bases between the two germline ends. This CDR3 is built from 14 residues. CDR3 loop: CASSLTGTNYGYTF. The CDR3 nucleotides are TGTGCCAGCAGCTTGACAGGTACAAACTATGGCTACACCTTC.

This clone came up once. The chain has TRBV5-4 and TRBJ1-1; no firm D call. This CDR3 has 14 residues. The germline V gene has CDR1 SGHNT and CDR2 YYREEE (reference sequence). V was cut by 0 bases and J by 3 bases, with 9 bases left in between. This CDR3 reads CASSLGSSYTEAFF. DNA of the CDR3: TGTGCCAGCAGCTTGGGAAGCTCCTACACTGAAGCTTTCTTT.

J is TRBJ2-5 and V is TRBV2; tentative D call: TRBD2 (5 bases). The V gene lost 7 bases and the J gene lost 2 bases, with 14 bases spanning the gap. The CDR3 totals 14 residues. CDR1 and CDR2 (germline): SNHLY, FYNNEI. The CDR3 DNA reads as TGTGCCAGCAAGGACGAGCTAGCACAAGAGACCCAGTACTTC. Translation: CASKDELAQETQYF.

This clone came up once. The V gene is TRBV5-6, the J gene TRBJ2-6; D is unresolved. Trimming pared 2 bases from V and 12 bases from J, leaving 15 bases between. Germline CDR1 is SGHDT and CDR2 is YYEEEE. The CDR3 is 14 amino acids. The CDR3 protein is CASSFWAAPSVLTF. DNA for the CDR3: TGTGCCAGCAGCTTTTGGGCCGCACCTTCCGTCCTGACTTTC.

V is TRBV28 and J is TRBJ2-7; 7 nucleotides line up with TRBD2. CDR1 is MDHEN, CDR2 SYDVKM, per germline. The junction had 7 bases not matched to a gene; V was cut back by 3 bases and J by 2 bases. There are 15 residues in the CDR3. CDR3 coding DNA: TGTGCCAGCAGTTTGTATCAGCGGGGAACCTACGAGCAGTACTTC. It codes for CASSLYQRGTYEQYF. Together with reference TRBV28 and TRBJ2-7, the CDR3 gives the full variable domain: DVKVTQSSRYLVKRTGEKVFLECVQDMDHENMFWYRQDPGLGLRLIYFSYDVKMKEKGDIPEGYSVSREKKERFSLILESASTNQTSMYLCASSLYQRGTYEQYFGPGTRLTVT.

The V gene is TRBV30, the J gene TRBJ1-1; maybe TRBD1 (5 bases). Trimming took off 4 bases at V and 4 bases at J, with 16 bases between the two ends. Germline V gives CDR1 GTSNPN, CDR2 SVGIG (reference sequence). The CDR3 contains 14 residues. DNA for the CDR3: TGTGCCTGGACCCCCATGGGCAGGGCCACTGAAGCTTTCTTT. This translates into CAWTPMGRATEAFF.

The rearrangement uses TRBV7-2 and TRBJ2-3, with TRBD2 matching 9 bases. Germline assignment: CDR1 SGHTA and CDR2 FQGNSA. Trimming cost V 0 bases and J 2 bases; bases outside gene matches: 6. This CDR3 contains 17 residues. The CDR3 coding sequence is TGTGCCAGCAGCTTAGCGGCGGGGGGGCCTATCACAGATACGCAGTATTTT. It encodes CASSLAAGGPITDTQYF. Combining the CDR3 with reference TRBV7-2 and TRBJ2-3 gives the whole variable domain GAGVSQSPSNKVTEKGKDVELRCDPISGHTALYWYRQSLGQGLEFLIYFQGNSAPDKSGLPSDRFSAERTGGSVSTLTIQRTQQEDSAVYLCASSLAAGGPITDTQYFGPGTRLTVL.

This clone was seen a handful of times. The chain combines TRBV6-5 with TRBJ2-1; no definite D call. The V gene's germline CDR1 is MNHEY and CDR2 SVGAGI. Trimming stripped 7 bases from V and 6 bases from J, with 13 bases between. The CDR3 is 13 residues long. The CDR3 sequence is CASNAGRINEQFF. CDR3 coding DNA: TGTGCCAGCAATGCAGGTCGGATCAATGAGCAGTTCTTC.

The V gene is TRBV28, the J gene TRBJ1-2, with 8 bases aligning to TRBD1. The germline CDR1 and CDR2 sequences are MDHEN and SYDVKM. This CDR3 has 14 residues. Trimming took 5 bases from V and 8 from J; bases not matched to a gene: 10. CDR3 nucleotide sequence: TGTGCCAGCAGTGCCCAGGGGGCGCGACGGGGCTACACCTTC. Protein product: CASSAQGARRGYTF.

The rearrangement uses TRBV10-3 and TRBJ2-1, with D perhaps TRBD1 (5 bases). The germline V gene has CDR1 ENHRY and CDR2 SYGVKD. V shed 6 bases and J shed 8 bases, with 23 bases lying between them. The CDR3 totals 16 residues. In DNA, the CDR3 is TGTGCCATCAGGGTGGGGCTAGGGGTCCCCGCCCATGAGCAGTTCTTC. Its protein product is CAIRVGLGVPAHEQFF.

The chain links TRBV28 to TRBJ2-2; D is unresolved. Germline V gene sequence: CDR1 MDHEN, CDR2 SYDVKM. The CDR3 spans 13 residues. Trimming removed 4 bases from V and 7 bases from J, with 10 bases in between. CDR3 coding DNA: TGTGCCAGCAGTTCATCAGGCCTCGGGGAGCTGTTTTTT. This gives the protein CASSSSGLGELFF.

This clone turned up a few times. The V gene is TRBV30, the J gene TRBJ2-7; a weak D match, TRBD1 (6 bases). This CDR3 region has 14 residues. Germline CDR1 GTSNPN, CDR2 SVGIG (reference sequence). Trimming stripped 3 bases from V and 3 bases from J, with 15 bases between. CDR3 sequence: CAWRFEGGNYEQYF. CDR3 DNA sequence: TGTGCCTGGAGGTTTGAAGGGGGAAACTACGAGCAGTACTTC.

In its sample, this clone was seen once. V is TRBV6-5 and J is TRBJ1-5, with 9 bases aligning to TRBD1. CDR1 and CDR2 from the germline V gene are MNHEY and SVGAGI. This CDR3 has 14 amino acids. The V segment lost 0 bases and the J segment 9 bases; nucleotides outside the gene matches: 3. The chain's CDR3 is CASSYSGQGGPQHF. As DNA, the CDR3 is TGTGCCAGCAGTTACTCGGGACAGGGTGGGCCCCAGCATTTT.

The gene calls are TRBV25-1 and TRBJ1-1; D uncertain. This CDR3 is built from 14 residues. From germline, CDR1 is MGHDK and CDR2 SYGVNS. V lost 4 bases to trimming and J lost 0 bases, with 9 bases between them. Written as DNA, the CDR3 is TGTGCCAGCAGTGTTACGGGAATGAACACTGAAGCTTTCTTT. It translates to CASSVTGMNTEAFF.

The chain joins TRBV28 to TRBJ2-1; 11 bases agree with TRBD2. Germline CDR1 is MDHEN and CDR2 is SYDVKM. This CDR3 is built from 18 residues. V shed 4 bases, J shed 0 bases, and the junction held 8 bases outside the gene matches. The CDR3 DNA reads as TGTGCCAGCAGTTATCCCCCTAGCGGGGGGTACTCCTACAATGAGCAGTTCTTC. Protein sequence: CASSYPPSGGYSYNEQFF.

The sample holds one count of this clone. The V and J genes are TRBV4-3 and TRBJ2-3; 9 positions agree with TRBD2. CDR1 is LGHNA, CDR2 YSLEER, per germline. Losses at the gene ends were 4 bases for V and 2 bases for J; bases not matched to a gene: 7. The CDR3 is 16 residues long. This chain's CDR3 is CASSLAGGPSTDTQYF. In DNA, the CDR3 is TGCGCCAGCAGCCTGGCGGGGGGGCCTTCCACAGATACGCAGTATTTT.

This clone showed up just a few times. V usage is TRBV19 and J usage is TRBJ1-1; D perhaps matches TRBD1 (6 bases). The ends were cut back, 7 bases at V and 0 bases at J, with 12 bases in the middle. Germline CDR1 LNHDA, CDR2 SQIVND (reference sequence). The CDR3 contains 14 residues. In DNA, the CDR3 is TGTGCCAGTACCGAGGACAGAGTGAACACTGAAGCTTTCTTT. It encodes CASTEDRVNTEAFF.

The chain is built from TRBV2 and TRBJ2-3, with D perhaps matching TRBD1 (6 bases). Germline CDR1 SNHLY, CDR2 FYNNEI. The CDR3 is made up of 14 amino acids. V lost 3 bases and J lost 5, with 12 bases in between. CDR3 DNA: TGTGCCAGCAGTGACAGGGGCGCAGTAGATACGCAGTATTTT. It encodes CASSDRGAVDTQYF. Based on the CDR3 plus reference TRBV2 and TRBJ2-3, the full variable domain is EPEVTQTPSHQVTQMGQEVILRCVPISNHLYFYWYRQILGQKVEFLVSFYNNEISEKSEIFDDQFSVERPDGSNFTLKIRSTKLEDSAMYFCASSDRGAVDTQYFGPGTRLTVL.

CDR3 sequence: CSVVHNQETQYF. DNA of the CDR3: TGCAGCGTTGTTCACAACCAAGAGACCCAGTACTTC. The V and J genes are TRBV29-1 and TRBJ2-5, with D hard to call. Germline CDR1 is SQVTM and CDR2 is ANQGSEA. V lost 4 bases to trimming and J lost 0 bases, with 6 bases between them. The CDR3 runs 12 residues.

The rearrangement joins TRBV11-1 to TRBJ1-6; 7 bases agree with TRBD1. The V gene end was trimmed by 4 bases and the J gene end by 4 bases; junction bases not matched to a gene: 7. CDR3 size: 16 residues. CDR1 SGHAT and CDR2 FQDESV come from the germline V gene (reference sequence). The CDR3: CASSSSRDRYNSPLHF. DNA of the CDR3: TGTGCCAGCAGCTCCAGCCGGGACAGATATAATTCACCCCTCCACTTT.

This sequence joins TRBV29-1 and TRBJ1-1, with TRBD1 identical over 9 bases. With 7 bases clipped from V and 5 bases from J, the junction kept 5 bases outside the gene matches. CDR3 length: 12 residues. Per the germline V gene, CDR1 is SQVTM and CDR2 is ANQGSEA. CDR3 sequence (DNA): TGCAGCGCTGGGACAGGGAGGACTGAAGCTTTCTTT. Amino acid sequence: CSAGTGRTEAFF.

The J gene is TRBJ1-4, the V gene TRBV28; D is undetermined. V lost 7 bases to trimming and J lost 6 bases, with 12 bases between them. CDR3 length: 13 amino acids. Germline CDR1 MDHEN, CDR2 SYDVKM. CDR3 DNA: TGTGCCAGCACCTCGGGAGTTTATGAAAAACTGTTTTTT. Its translation: CASTSGVYEKLFF. Complete variable domain (other parts from reference TRBV28 and TRBJ1-4): DVKVTQSSRYLVKRTGEKVFLECVQDMDHENMFWYRQDPGLGLRLIYFSYDVKMKEKGDIPEGYSVSREKKERFSLILESASTNQTSMYLCASTSGVYEKLFFGSGTQLSVL.

This clone has a single count. J is TRBJ2-1 and V is TRBV27; weak D call: TRBD2 (5 bases). The CDR3 is 14 residues long. V gave up 4 bases and J gave up 7 bases, with 14 bases separating them. Germline CDR1 and CDR2: MNHEY and SMNVEV (reference sequence). CDR3 DNA: TGTGCCAGCAGTTCTAGCATACGGGGAAATGAGCAGTTCTTC. Translated, it gives CASSSSIRGNEQFF.

V usage is TRBV28 and J usage is TRBJ1-6, with D unclear. V was clipped by 5 bases and J by 0 bases, with 14 bases between them. The CDR3 length is 17 residues. Germline CDR1 is MDHEN and CDR2 is SYDVKM. The CDR3: CASSPSPPGSYNSPLHF. The CDR3 DNA sequence: TGTGCCAGCAGTCCAAGCCCCCCCGGCTCCTATAATTCACCCCTCCACTTT.

The V call is TRBV5-1, the J call TRBJ2-2, with a possible D match to TRBD1 (6 bases). Looked up from germline, CDR1 is SGHRS and CDR2 is YFSETQ. The CDR3 covers 15 residues. The ends were cut back, 4 bases at V and 10 bases at J, with 20 bases in the middle. CDR3 amino acids: CASSPDSSRGMELFF. CDR3 DNA: TGCGCCAGCAGCCCGGACAGCTCGCGAGGGATGGAGCTGTTTTTT.

The rearrangement joins TRBV3-1 (or the pseudogene TRBV3-2) to TRBJ1-1, with 9 bases fitting TRBD1. Trimming cost V 4 bases and J 5 bases; bases outside gene matches: 8. This CDR3 is built from 15 residues. Germline CDR1 LGHDT, CDR2 YNNKEL (reference sequence). The CDR3 DNA is TGTGCCAGCAGCCTTTCGACAGGGGGTTTAACTGAAGCTTTCTTT. Translation: CASSLSTGGLTEAFF.

This chain connects TRBV7-9 to TRBJ2-7; D gene uncertain. This CDR3 is built from 16 residues. V lost 1 base to trimming and J lost 1 base, with 14 bases between them. Germline CDR1 SEHNR, CDR2 FQNEAQ (reference sequence). For the CDR3, the DNA is TGTGCCAGCAGCTTAGGGTTTACAGACGCTTCCTACGAGCAGTACTTC. Translation gives CASSLGFTDASYEQYF. Full variable domain (missing parts from reference TRBV7-9 and TRBJ2-7): DTGVSQNPRHKITKRGQNVTFRCDPISEHNRLYWYRQTLGQGPEFLTYFQNEAQLEKSRLLSDRFSAERPKGSFSTLEIQRTEQGDSAMYLCASSLGFTDASYEQYFGPGTRLTVT.

The chain couples TRBV6-2 or TRBV6-3 to TRBJ2-3; 10 nucleotides line up with TRBD2. V trimming: 5 bases; J trimming: 6 bases; junction bases outside the gene matches: 14. Looked up from germline, CDR1 is MNHEY and CDR2 is SVGEGT. This CDR3 is built from 17 residues. CDR3 in amino acids: CASSAIAGGPPADTQYF. Written as DNA, the CDR3 is TGTGCCAGCAGTGCCATAGCGGGGGGACCTCCGGCGGATACGCAGTATTTT.

The chain has TRBV11-2 and TRBJ1-4; 8 bases agree with TRBD1. CDR1 is SGHAT and CDR2 is FQNNGV in the germline V gene. Germline trimming cut 5 bases from V and 5 bases from J; bases unmatched to any gene: 7. The CDR3 is 15 amino acids. The CDR3 protein is CASSLSGTGNEKLFF. For the CDR3, the DNA is TGTGCCAGCAGCCTATCAGGGACAGGAAATGAAAAACTGTTTTTT.

The chain links TRBV7-2 to TRBJ1-5; D not certain. The germline gives CDR1 SGHTA, CDR2 FQGNSA. V dropped 1 base and J dropped 2 bases, with 12 bases sitting between them. CDR3 size: 16 residues. In DNA form, the CDR3 reads TGTGCCAGCAGCTTAGGCGGGTCCGGGGGCAATCAGCCCCAGCATTTT. Amino acids: CASSLGGSGGNQPQHF. The full variable domain, its missing parts supplied by reference TRBV7-2 and TRBJ1-5, is GAGVSQSPSNKVTEKGKDVELRCDPISGHTALYWYRQSLGQGLEFLIYFQGNSAPDKSGLPSDRFSAERTGGSVSTLTIQRTQQEDSAVYLCASSLGGSGGNQPQHFGDGTRLSIL.

This clone was recorded only once. CDR3 sequence (DNA): TGTGCCAGCAGCCCGATCGTAACTAACACTGAAGCTTTCTTT. It encodes CASSPIVTNTEAFF. V is TRBV3-1 (or the pseudogene TRBV3-2) and J is TRBJ1-1; D not certain. The germline V gene has CDR1 LGHDT and CDR2 YNNKEL (reference sequence). Between the trimmed V and J ends, which lost 4 bases and 2 bases, there was a span of 11 bases. This CDR3 is built from 14 residues.